The TCR beta chain under discussion was sequenced for a study of a mutant IDH1 vaccine in newly diagnosed glioma. In the study overall: The study started vaccination 4-6 weeks after radiotherapy alone, or with temozolomide cycles.

This clone was seen more than once but under ten times. Its antigen is not known. Trimming pared 2 bases from V and 4 bases from J, leaving 17 bases between. The CDR3 runs 16 residues. Germline loops: CDR1 MNHEY, CDR2 SVGAGI. The study's findings and limits: Induction of immune responses by the vaccine occurred in approximately 93% of patients.

Described time point: week 47, end of study. Doses comprised 300 ug of mutant IDH1 20-mer peptide each, plus topical imiquimod. The patients were given eight vaccinations, one each in weeks 1, 3, 5, 7, 11, 15, 19 and 23. Measured with immunoSEQ multiplex PCR; TCRdb has only the in-frame clones, and not every one. Of fewer than 70,000 clones listed, under 85% were seen once; the top ten hold 3.8%. This chain links TRBV6-5 with TRBJ1-1, with D possibly TRBD1 on 6 matching bases. This receptor was obtained from a man younger than 45 with glioma. Sample: PBMCs, taken from a glioma patient whose treatment included an IDH1 peptide vaccine. CDR3 loop: CASSYLPGTRSTEAFF. CDR3 sequence (DNA): TGTGCCAGCAGTTACCTGCCCGGGACACGAAGCACTGAAGCTTTCTTT.